The 21 T cell receptor beta chains reported below all come from one sample, sequenced in a study of tumor-infiltrating lymphocytes in oesophageal squamous cell carcinoma. TCRdb reprocessed the PCR reads with MiXCR, giving one entry per CDR3 protein. Here the sample spans roughly 3,700 distinct CDR3 sequences, around 15% being singletons. Sequenced: esophageal tumor tissue. The receptors here all came from a male donor with esophageal squamous cell carcinoma.

This clonotype counts as medium-sized (0.01 to 0.1%). This chain links TRBV11-2 with TRBJ2-1, with unresolved D. CDR3 length equals 13 residues. Germline CDR1 reads SGHAT; CDR2 reads FQNNGV. Deletions cut 5 bases from V and 9 bases from J, with 14 bases between. The CDR3 nucleotides read TGTGCCAGCAGCCCGTTAATCCCCCCTGAGCAGTTCTTC. As protein: CASSPLIPPEQFF.

This clonotype was seen many times. The V call is TRBV6-1, the J call TRBJ1-1; D call uncertain. CDR3 length: 18 residues. Germline V lookup: CDR1 MNHNS, CDR2 SASEGT. V was trimmed by 5 bases and J by 6 bases, leaving 28 bases between them. The CDR3 DNA sequence: TGTGCCAGCAGTCGTAACACGGCGGGCCTCTACCCTGGGGCTGAAGCTTTCTTT. It specifies CASSRNTAGLYPGAEAFF.

This clonotype was picked up one time. Germline is not matched at one junction end, which may reflect a read error. The V gene is TRBV12-3 or TRBV12-4, the J gene TRBJ2-3; D call uncertain. This CDR3 comprises 12 residues. The CDR3 loop reads CASCLFGYEQYF. The CDR3 DNA is TGTGCCAGCTGTTTATTTGGGTACGAGCAGTATTTT.

In this sample, this clonotype turned up many times. A junction boundary mismatches the germline segment, possibly from a read error. The rearrangement joins TRBV6-6 to TRBJ2-7; D is undetermined. CDR1 is MNHNY, CDR2 SVGAGI, per germline (reference sequence). The length of the CDR3 is 13 residues. The CDR3 nucleotides are TGTGCCAGCAGTTACTCCCAACCGAGCGAGGAGTACTTC. This encodes CASSYSQPSEEYF.

This clonotype has a count of ten or more. A read error is possible here, since a much larger clone lies one base away. The genes are TRBV11-3 and TRBJ2-5; 8 bases map to TRBD2. Germline assignment: CDR1 SGHNT and CDR2 YENEEA. CDR3 size: 16 residues. The V segment lost 5 bases and the J segment 11 bases; nucleotides outside the gene matches: 19. This CDR3 is CASSLRGLVDGGEQYF. The CDR3 nucleotides read TGTGCCAGCAGCCTAAGGGGACTAGTGGACGGGGGTGAGCAGTACTTC.

This clonotype was seen ten or more times. The chain employs TRBV14 and TRBJ2-3; 8 positions agree with TRBD1. V lost 6 bases and J lost 2; bases outside the gene matches: 4. CDR3 length: 14 residues. The germline V gene has CDR1 SGHDN and CDR2 FVKESK. CDR3 coding DNA: TGTGCCAGCAGGACAGGGGTCTACACAGATACGCAGTATTTT. It yields the protein CASRTGVYTDTQYF.

The chain employs TRBV12-3 or TRBV12-4 and TRBJ2-3, with D maybe TRBD1 (6 bases). The CDR3 sequence is 16 residues long. V was cut by 1 base and J by 11 bases, with 22 bases left in between. The CDR3 is CASSLGTASLKDEQYF. The CDR3 nucleotides are TGTGCCAGCAGTTTAGGGACAGCTAGCCTTAAGGATGAGCAGTATTTT.

J is TRBJ2-1 and V is TRBV5-1, with 7 bases matching TRBD2. Gene TRBJ2-7 matches the end of the DNA better, so the J call may be wrong. The CDR3 has 15 amino acids. Germline V gene sequence: CDR1 SGHRS, CDR2 YFSETQ. CDR3 protein: CASGPRGTGSGEQYF. The CDR3 region has the DNA TGCGCCAGCGGCCCGCGGGGGACGGGGTCGGGCGAGCAGTACTTC.

By sample fraction, this clonotype is medium-sized (0.01 to 0.1%). The V gene is TRBV7-3, the J gene TRBJ2-1; perhaps D is TRBD1 or TRBD2 (5 bases each). The CDR3 is 15 residues long. The V gene's germline CDR1 is SGHTA and CDR2 FQGTGA. V lost 4 bases to trimming and J lost 4 bases, with 14 bases between them. The CDR3 bases are TGTGCCAGCAGCTCGACGGGACGGTTTTACAATGAGCAGTTCTTC. Its protein is CASSSTGRFYNEQFF.

This clonotype is judged large (0.1 to 1%). This chain links TRBV7-2 with TRBJ1-3; D call uncertain. Germline CDR1 is SGHTA and CDR2 is FQGNSA. CDR3 length: 15 amino acids. Trimming cost V 2 bases and J 2 bases, with 10 bases left between them. CDR3 amino acids: CASSLRPLAGNTIYF. Written as DNA, the CDR3 is TGTGCCAGCAGCTTACGGCCCCTAGCTGGAAACACCATATATTTT.

About this clonotype: Sequence at one end of the junction differs from germline and may be a read error. The chain carries TRBV10-3 and TRBJ2-7; 7 bases agree with TRBD2. The CDR3 has 13 residues. Germline values: CDR1 ENHRY, CDR2 SYGVKD. The CDR3 DNA reads TGTGCCACGCGGGAGACGGTAAATTCACCCCTCCACTTC. Its translation: CATRETVNSPLHF.

The chain is built from TRBV12-3 or TRBV12-4 and TRBJ2-1; D gene uncertain. The CDR3 has 15 residues. V lost 6 bases, J lost 12 bases, and 24 bases lay in between. The CDR3 DNA reads TGTGCCAGCAGACTTCTCATTCTTAGGCGGTATACGCAGTTCTTC. It translates to CASRLLILRRYTQFF.

Within the sample, this clonotype is large. This chain links TRBV10-1 with TRBJ1-1; weak D call: TRBD1 (5 bases). CDR1 WNHNN and CDR2 SYGVQD come from the germline V gene (reference sequence). Trimming cost V 3 bases and J 11 bases, with 16 bases left between them. CDR3 size: 13 residues. CDR3 in amino acids: CASSEQTQGLAFF. CDR3 nucleotide sequence: TGCGCCAGCAGTGAACAAACGCAGGGTTTGGCTTTCTTT.

This clonotype showed up many times. The rearrangement uses TRBV19 and TRBJ2-7, with a possible D match to TRBD2 (6 bases). CDR1 is LNHDA and CDR2 is SQIVND in the germline V gene (reference sequence). The CDR3 runs to 13 residues. Trimming removed 6 bases at V and 9 bases at J, with 18 bases between. The CDR3 sequence is CASSPAGAEGQYF. CDR3 coding DNA: TGTGCCAGTAGCCCAGCGGGCGCGGAGGGGCAGTACTTC. The full variable domain, rest sourced from reference TRBV19 and TRBJ2-7, is DGGITQSPKYLFRKEGQNVTLSCEQNLNHDAMYWYRQDPGQGLRLIYYSQIVNDFQKGDIAEGYSVSREKKESFPLTVTSAQKNPTAFYLCASSPAGAEGQYFGPGTRLTVT.

As to this clonotype: The CDR3 carries no conserved terminal phenylalanine or tryptophan, so it likely arises from a read error. The limits of the CDR3 on the DNA are not certain, so only TCRdb's listed CDR3 is given. The chain is built from TRBV7-9 and TRBJ1-2; the D call in the table, TRBD1, was not verified against the DNA. CDR1 and CDR2 from the germline V gene are SEHNR and FQNEAQ (reference sequence). The CDR3 has 13 amino acids, counting both end residues. Here the CDR3 reads CASSFGGQDGYAC.

This clonotype was picked up a small number of times. Without the conserved terminal phenylalanine or tryptophan, this CDR3 likely stems from a read error. Because the CDR3's place on the DNA is in doubt, the DNA is left out and the CDR3 is given as listed by TCRdb. The chain uses TRBV6-5 and TRBJ2-1; TRBD1, as called in the table, went unchecked against the DNA. The germline gives CDR1 MNHEY, CDR2 SVGAGI. From its first to its last residue, the CDR3 has 16 amino acids. CDR3 protein: CASSYSTGGSPLHFGN.

Remarks on this clonotype: The CDR3 does not end in the conserved phenylalanine or tryptophan, so this is likely a read error. It is unclear where the CDR3 begins or ends on the DNA, so no DNA is shown, and the CDR3 is as TCRdb lists it. This sequence joins TRBV7-2 and TRBJ2-5; no DNA check was done on the table's D call, TRBD1. Germline V gene lookup returns CDR1 SGHTA and CDR2 FQGNSA. Both ends counted, the CDR3 spans 20 residues. The CDR3 sequence is CASSLRGRGAPVAYEQYFGN.

This clonotype is a singleton in its sample. Because the CDR3 is missing its conserved closing phenylalanine or tryptophan, this is likely a read error. Because the CDR3's place on the DNA is in doubt, the DNA is left out and the CDR3 is given as listed by TCRdb. The genes are TRBV7-3 and TRBJ2-1; the DNA was not used to check the table's D call, TRBD1. Germline-derived CDR1 and CDR2 are SGHTA and FQGTGA. 16 amino acids form the CDR3, both terminal residues included. The CDR3 protein is CASSPGTVASPLHFGN.

At least ten counts were recorded for this clonotype. The CDR3 DNA is TGTGCCAGCAGTCCCGCCGGGGCCTTAAGCAATCAGCCCCAGCATTTT. It codes for CASSPAGALSNQPQHF. V and J are TRBV28 and TRBJ1-5; D is possibly TRBD1 (5 bases). This CDR3 spans 16 amino acids. Per germline, CDR1 MDHEN and CDR2 SYDVKM. V was trimmed by 5 bases and J by 1 base, leaving 15 bases between them. Full variable domain (missing parts from reference TRBV28 and TRBJ1-5): DVKVTQSSRYLVKRTGEKVFLECVQDMDHENMFWYRQDPGLGLRLIYFSYDVKMKEKGDIPEGYSVSREKKERFSLILESASTNQTSMYLCASSPAGALSNQPQHFGDGTRLSIL.

This clonotype has at least ten counts. The chain couples TRBV6-1 to TRBJ2-1; TRBD2 agrees at 9 bases. The J call is doubtful: the DNA matches TRBJ2-7 better. This CDR3 is 13 amino acids long. Germline lookup yields CDR1 MNHNS and CDR2 SASEGT. The CDR3 DNA follows: TGTGCCAGCGGACGCGGGGGGGCCAATGAGCAGTACTTC. Protein sequence: CASGRGGANEQYF.

By share of the sample, this clonotype is medium-sized. This chain connects TRBV7-9 to TRBJ2-1; tentatively, D is TRBD2 (6 bases). The CDR3 sequence is 16 residues long. V lost 5 bases and J 5 bases, leaving 19 bases between the germline ends. CDR1 and CDR2 (germline): SEHNR, FQNEAQ (reference sequence). The CDR3 sequence is CASSRRDSTTDNEQFF. The DNA of the CDR3 is TGTGCCAGCAGCCGCAGGGACTCCACGACAGACAATGAGCAGTTCTTC. Complete variable domain (other parts from reference TRBV7-9 and TRBJ2-1): DTGVSQNPRHKITKRGQNVTFRCDPISEHNRLYWYRQTLGQGPEFLTYFQNEAQLEKSRLLSDRFSAERPKGSFSTLEIQRTEQGDSAMYLCASSRRDSTTDNEQFFGPGTRLTVL.